This T cell receptor beta chain was sequenced for a study of OX40 agonist ivuxolimab in advanced cancers. Study outcomes and limitations: Clones of CD4+ and CD8+ blood T cells grew by week 6 at doses of 0.1 to 3.0 mg/kg.

This clone was detected only a few times. What it binds is not known. Clones were read by immunoSEQ multiplex PCR, and TCRdb kept only the in-frame ones, dropping some. The sample consists of roughly 10,000 clones, roughly three quarters of them appearing once. This sequence was found in an adult with an advanced solid tumor such as melanoma, head and neck, liver or kidney cancer. The sequenced sample was CD4+ or CD8+ T cells sorted from blood, obtained in a trial of the OX40 agonist ivuxolimab.

The CDR3 sequence: CATSRETGRGANVLTF. In nucleotides, the CDR3 is TGTGCCACCAGCAGAGAGACGGGGCGAGGGGCCAACGTCCTGACTTTC. The chain carries TRBV15 and TRBJ2-6, with D perhaps TRBD1 or TRBD2 (5 bases each). In germline, CDR1 is LNHNV, CDR2 YYDKDF (reference sequence). The length of the CDR3 is 16 residues. Deletions cut 0 bases from V and 4 bases from J, with 10 bases between.